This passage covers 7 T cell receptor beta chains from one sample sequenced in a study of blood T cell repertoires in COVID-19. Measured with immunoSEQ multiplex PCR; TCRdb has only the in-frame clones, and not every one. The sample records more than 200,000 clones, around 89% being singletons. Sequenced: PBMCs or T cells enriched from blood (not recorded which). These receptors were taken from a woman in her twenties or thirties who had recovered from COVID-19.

The CDR3 DNA follows: TGTGCCAGCTCACGCGAAGCCGGGGAGCTGTTTTTT. Residues: CASSREAGELFF. This chain joins TRBV18 and TRBJ2-2; D is unclear. Trimming left V 4 bases short and J 6 bases short, with 6 bases between. The CDR3 runs 12 residues. Germline V gives CDR1 KGHSH, CDR2 LQKENI.

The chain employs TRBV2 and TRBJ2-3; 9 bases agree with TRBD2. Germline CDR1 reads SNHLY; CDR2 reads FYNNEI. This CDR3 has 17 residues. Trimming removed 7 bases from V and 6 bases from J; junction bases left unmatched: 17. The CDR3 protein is CASTKTRLAVLEDTQYF. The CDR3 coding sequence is TGTGCCAGCACCAAAACGAGACTAGCGGTCCTCGAGGATACGCAGTATTTT.

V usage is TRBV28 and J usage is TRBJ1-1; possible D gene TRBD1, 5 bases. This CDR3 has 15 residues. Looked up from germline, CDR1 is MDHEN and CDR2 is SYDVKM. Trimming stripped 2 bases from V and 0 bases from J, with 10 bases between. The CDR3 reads CASSLSGAVNTEAFF. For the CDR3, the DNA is TGTGCCAGCAGTTTAAGCGGGGCCGTGAACACTGAAGCTTTCTTT.

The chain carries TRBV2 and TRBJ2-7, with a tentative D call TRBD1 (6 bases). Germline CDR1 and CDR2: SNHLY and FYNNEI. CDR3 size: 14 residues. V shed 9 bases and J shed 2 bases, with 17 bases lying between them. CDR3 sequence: CASTPRTDAYEQYF. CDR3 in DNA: TGTGCCAGTACGCCTAGGACAGACGCCTACGAGCAGTACTTC.

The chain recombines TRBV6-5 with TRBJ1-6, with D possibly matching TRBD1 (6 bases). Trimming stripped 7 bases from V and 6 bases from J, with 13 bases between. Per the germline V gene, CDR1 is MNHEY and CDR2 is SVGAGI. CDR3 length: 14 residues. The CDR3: CASITGQINSPLHF. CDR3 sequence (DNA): TGTGCCAGCATCACAGGGCAAATTAATTCACCCCTCCACTTT.

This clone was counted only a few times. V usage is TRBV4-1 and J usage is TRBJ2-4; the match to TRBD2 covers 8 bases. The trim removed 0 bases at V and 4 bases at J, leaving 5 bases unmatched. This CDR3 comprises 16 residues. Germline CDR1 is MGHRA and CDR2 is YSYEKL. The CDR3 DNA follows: TGCGCCAGCAGCCAAGAGGGCGGGAGGATTAAAAACATTCAGTACTTC. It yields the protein CASSQEGGRIKNIQYF.

Here the CDR3 DNA reads TGTGCCACCAGTGATTTGGGCCCAGGCGGGGAACTATCTAACTATGGCTACACCTTC. Protein: CATSDLGPGGELSNYGYTF. The rearrangement joins TRBV24-1 to TRBJ1-2; no definite D call. This CDR3 has 19 amino acids. CDR1 and CDR2 (germline): KGHDR, SFDVKD. Between the trimmed V and J ends, which lost 0 bases and 0 bases, there was a span of 19 bases.